Below, 8 T cell receptor beta chains from the same sample are listed, as sequenced in a study of monozygotic twins with cystic fibrosis. Here immunoSEQ multiplex PCR was the method, and the copy in TCRdb shows in-frame clones only, minus some. The sample has over 30,000 clones, around nine tenths seen once. Input material: blood. These receptor sequences come from a boy aged 2 to 10 with cystic fibrosis.

This sequence joins TRBV5-8 and TRBJ2-7; D is possibly TRBD2 (5 bases). Germline V gene sequence: CDR1 SGHTS, CDR2 YDEGEE. Trimming stripped 0 bases from V and 2 bases from J, with 9 bases between. This CDR3 spans 14 amino acids. As DNA, the CDR3 is TGTGCCAGCAGCTTGGACGGGGTCGCCTACGAGCAGTACTTC. It encodes CASSLDGVAYEQYF.

This clone has just a few counts. The rearrangement links TRBV21-1 to TRBJ2-3. TRBV21-1 is assigned pseudogene status. The CDR3 is 15 residues long. CDR3 residues: CASSKRWGYTDTQYF. In nucleotides, the CDR3 is TGTGCCAGCAGCAAACGGTGGGGGTACACAGATACGCAGTATTTT.

This clone was recorded once. V is TRBV18 and J is TRBJ1-1; D uncertain. V was clipped by 8 bases and J by 2 bases, with 6 bases between them. Germline V CDR1 and CDR2: KGHSH, LQKENI. The CDR3 loop spans 11 amino acids. CDR3 bases: TGTGCCAGCCGGGATAACACTGAAGCTTTCTTT. Translated: CASRDNTEAFF. Full variable domain (rest looked up from reference TRBV18 and TRBJ1-1): NAGVMQNPRHLVRRRGQEARLRCSPMKGHSHVYWYRQLPEEGLKFMVYLQKENIIDESGMPKERFSAEFPKEGPSILRIQQVVRGDSAAYFCASRDNTEAFFGQGTRLTVV.

V usage is TRBV2 and J usage is TRBJ1-1, with a possible D match to TRBD1 (5 bases). Germline V gives CDR1 SNHLY, CDR2 FYNNEI. V dropped 7 bases and J dropped 5 bases, with 8 bases sitting between them. CDR3 size: 11 residues. As DNA, the CDR3 is TGTGCCAGCATCGGGGGAACTGAAGCTTTCTTT. Translation: CASIGGTEAFF.

The rearrangement links TRBV4-3 to TRBJ2-7; the match to TRBD2 covers 14 bases. The germline gives CDR1 LGHNA, CDR2 YSLEER. The CDR3 length is 19 residues. J gave up 0 bases and V 4 bases, and 11 bases lay outside the gene matches. This CDR3 is CASSPLPGLAGETSYEQYF. The CDR3 region has the DNA TGCGCCAGCAGCCCACTCCCGGGACTAGCGGGGGAAACCTCCTACGAGCAGTACTTC.

The V and J genes are TRBV9 and TRBJ2-7, with 9 bases identical to TRBD1. CDR1 is SGDLS, CDR2 YYNGEE, per germline. This CDR3 is built from 15 residues. Germline trimming cut 3 bases from V and 8 bases from J; bases unmatched to any gene: 12. CDR3 residues: CASSAPGTGTGKQYF. The CDR3 nucleotides are TGTGCCAGCAGCGCCCCCGGGACAGGGACTGGAAAGCAGTACTTC.

The chain is built from TRBV15 and TRBJ1-5; 10 positions agree with TRBD1. The CDR3 consists of 15 residues. CDR1 LNHNV and CDR2 YYDKDF come from the germline V gene (reference sequence). Germline trimming cut 3 bases from V and 11 bases from J; bases unmatched to any gene: 10. CDR3 region: CATSRDRDRGRTQHF. CDR3 in DNA: TGTGCCACCAGCAGGGACCGGGACAGGGGCCGGACCCAGCATTTT.

This chain uses TRBV29-1 with TRBJ2-1, with 9 positions matching TRBD2. This CDR3 has 13 amino acids. Germline V gene data show CDR1 as SQVTM and CDR2 as ANQGSEA. J gave up 7 bases and V 5 bases, and 6 bases lay outside the gene matches. The CDR3 coding sequence is TGCAGCGTTCAGCGGGGGGAAGGTAATGAGCAGTTCTTC. Translation: CSVQRGEGNEQFF.